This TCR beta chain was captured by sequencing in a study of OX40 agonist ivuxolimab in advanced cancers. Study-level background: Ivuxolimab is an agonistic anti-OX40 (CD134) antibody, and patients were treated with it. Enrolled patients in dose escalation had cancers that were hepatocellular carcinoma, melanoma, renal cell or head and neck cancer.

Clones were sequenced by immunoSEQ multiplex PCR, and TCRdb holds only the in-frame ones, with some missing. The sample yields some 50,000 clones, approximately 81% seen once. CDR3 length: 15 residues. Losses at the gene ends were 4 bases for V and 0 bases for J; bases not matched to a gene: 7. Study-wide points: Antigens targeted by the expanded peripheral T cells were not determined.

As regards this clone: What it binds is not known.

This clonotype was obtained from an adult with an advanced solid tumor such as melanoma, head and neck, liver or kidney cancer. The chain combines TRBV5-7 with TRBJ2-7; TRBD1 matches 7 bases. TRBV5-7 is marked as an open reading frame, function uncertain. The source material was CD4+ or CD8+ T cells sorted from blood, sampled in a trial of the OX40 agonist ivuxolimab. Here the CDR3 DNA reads TGTGCCAGCAGCCTAGGACAGGCCGCCTCCTACGAGCAGTACGTC. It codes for CASSLGQAASYEQYV.